This entry lists 14 T cell receptor beta chains sequenced from one sample in a study of OX40 agonist ivuxolimab in advanced cancers. Assay used: immunoSEQ multiplex PCR; TCRdb lists only in-frame clones, some missing. In the table there are 30,000 to 40,000 clones, approximately 89% of which are singletons. The sequences come from CD4+ or CD8+ T cells sorted from blood, collected in a trial of the OX40 agonist ivuxolimab. Receptor source: an adult with an advanced solid tumor such as melanoma, head and neck, liver or kidney cancer.

The chain couples TRBV6-5 to TRBJ2-7, with D tentatively TRBD2 (5 bases). The germline V gene encodes CDR1 MNHEY and CDR2 SVGAGI. CDR3 length: 16 residues. Trimming pared 0 bases from V and 0 bases from J, leaving 12 bases between. The CDR3 DNA reads TGTGCCAGCAGTTACTCTATTCTGGGGAGCTCCTACGAGCAGTACTTC. This sequence encodes CASSYSILGSSYEQYF.

The rearrangement joins TRBV28 to TRBJ2-7; no clear D. The germline V gene encodes CDR1 MDHEN and CDR2 SYDVKM. The V end was cut by 4 bases, the J end by 2 bases, with 15 bases between. This CDR3 contains 15 residues. This CDR3 reads CASSSASPKPYEQYF. CDR3 coding DNA: TGTGCCAGCAGTTCCGCGTCCCCAAAGCCCTACGAGCAGTACTTC.

The chain links TRBV7-8 to TRBJ2-5; 14 nucleotides match TRBD2. Germline V gives CDR1 SGHVS, CDR2 FQNEAQ. The J segment lost 3 bases and the V segment lost 5 bases, leaving 5 bases of the junction unmatched. This CDR3 has 16 residues. CDR3 sequence: CASSRAGLAGEETQYF. Here the CDR3 DNA reads TGTGCCAGCAGCAGAGCGGGACTAGCGGGAGAAGAGACCCAGTACTTC.

The rearrangement joins TRBV30 to TRBJ1-1, with 12 bases lining up with TRBD1. V was clipped by 4 bases and J by 4 bases; unmatched bases: 7. The CDR3 totals 15 residues. Germline assignment: CDR1 GTSNPN and CDR2 SVGIG (reference sequence). The CDR3 reads CAWKGTGGSGTEAFF. The CDR3 DNA reads TGTGCCTGGAAGGGGACAGGGGGCTCTGGCACTGAAGCTTTCTTT.

The chain couples TRBV6-6 to TRBJ1-4; 9 nucleotides align to TRBD1. The CDR3 is 15 amino acids. Germline V gives CDR1 MNHNY, CDR2 SVGAGI (reference sequence). After removal of 2 bases from V and 6 bases from J, the junction contained 4 bases not matched to a gene. The CDR3 loop is CASSYPQGADEKLFF. CDR3 nucleotides: TGTGCCAGCAGTTACCCACAGGGGGCAGATGAAAAACTGTTTTTT.

The chain recombines TRBV5-1 with TRBJ2-1; D is ambiguous. This CDR3 is 13 amino acids long. Germline V gene lookup returns CDR1 SGHRS and CDR2 YFSETQ. V lost 0 bases to trimming and J lost 7 bases, with 8 bases between them. CDR3 loop: CASSLAKLNEQFF. CDR3 sequence (DNA): TGCGCCAGCAGCTTGGCCAAGCTGAATGAGCAGTTCTTC.

V usage is TRBV28 and J usage is TRBJ1-2; D unresolved. The CDR3 is made up of 12 amino acids. V dropped 8 bases and J dropped 2 bases, with 9 bases sitting between them. Germline V gene data show CDR1 as MDHEN and CDR2 as SYDVKM. CDR3 residues: CASCVGNYGYTF. CDR3 nucleotide sequence: TGTGCCAGCTGTGTAGGGAACTATGGCTACACCTTC.

This clone was found a few times. The rearrangement uses TRBV4-3 and TRBJ2-7, with no clear D. This CDR3 spans 13 amino acids. The V and J ends lost 2 bases and 3 bases respectively, with 8 bases between them. Per the germline V gene, CDR1 is LGHNA and CDR2 is YSLEER. The CDR3 DNA follows: TGCGCCAGCAGCCAACTCCCACGCTACGAGCAGTACTTC. It codes for CASSQLPRYEQYF.

V and J are TRBV4-2 and TRBJ2-3; D unresolved. This CDR3 comprises 13 residues. Germline CDR1 reads LGHNA; CDR2 reads YNFKEQ. Trimming shortened V by 0 bases and J by 0 bases, and 1 base separated the two germline ends. CDR3 loop: CASSQDSTDTQYF. CDR3 nucleotide sequence: TGTGCCAGCAGCCAAGACAGCACAGATACGCAGTATTTT.

V and J are TRBV29-1 and TRBJ2-3; 9 nucleotides line up with TRBD1. The junction had 6 bases not matched to a gene; V was cut back by 7 bases and J by 1 base. CDR3 length: 14 amino acids. Germline V gives CDR1 SQVTM, CDR2 ANQGSEA. CDR3 protein: CSGVGQGGTDTQYF. The CDR3 nucleotides are TGCAGCGGAGTGGGACAGGGAGGCACAGATACGCAGTATTTT.

The chain links TRBV4-2 to TRBJ2-7; D uncertain. The CDR3 runs to 14 residues. Germline V gene sequence: CDR1 LGHNA, CDR2 YNFKEQ. The ends were cut back, 1 base at V and 2 bases at J, with 9 bases in the middle. The CDR3 is CASSQGVHPYEQYF. The CDR3 region has the DNA TGTGCCAGCAGCCAAGGTGTACACCCCTACGAGCAGTACTTC.

The chain combines TRBV28 with TRBJ1-2, with no clear D. This CDR3 has 13 residues. V was pared by 4 bases and J by 11 bases, with 17 bases between. The germline CDR1 and CDR2 sequences are MDHEN and SYDVKM. CDR3: CASSSLVALGYTF. The CDR3 coding sequence is TGTGCCAGCAGTTCGCTAGTTGCTCTTGGGTACACCTTC.

The table lists this clone with a count of one. The rearrangement links TRBV29-1 to TRBJ1-1; unclear D gene. This CDR3 has 12 residues. Germline V gene sequence: CDR1 SQVTM, CDR2 ANQGSEA. V was clipped by 6 bases and J by 4 bases, with 12 bases between them. The CDR3 DNA sequence: TGCAGCGTAGGATGGATGGCCACTGAAGCTTTCTTT. Translated: CSVGWMATEAFF.

The gene calls are TRBV27 and TRBJ1-4; no clear D gene. V was trimmed by 5 bases and J by 8 bases, leaving 18 bases between them. The germline CDR1 and CDR2 sequences are MNHEY and SMNVEV (reference sequence). This CDR3 is built from 15 residues. Here the CDR3 DNA reads TGTGCCAGCAGTCGCACATTCCACGAGTGGGAAAAACTGTTTTTT. This sequence encodes CASSRTFHEWEKLFF.